This section outlines one T cell receptor beta chain sequence together with its context. Its matching antigen is unknown. This specimen belongs to a study of regulatory and conventional T cells in RAG deficiency. The study, taken as a whole, reports: These Omenn syndrome Treg sorts may hold peripherally activated cells instead. Compared with controls, unique Treg TCR beta sequences dropped about 100-fold in Omenn syndrome and CID/AS.

Repertoires were generated with immunoSEQ multiplex PCR, while TCRdb's copy carries only in-frame clones and drops some. This table holds 25,000 to 35,000 clones, about nine tenths found once. Trimming left V 2 bases short and J 2 bases short, with 9 bases between. Germline V gene lookup returns CDR1 LGHNT and CDR2 FRNRAP. The CDR3 totals 15 residues. Genomic DNA came from blood regulatory T cells gated CD4+ CD25-high CD127-low. This sample also appeared in a second study, on regulatory T cells. This second study notes: The PCR used 52 TRBV and 13 TRBJ primers. In patients, unique TRB V-J pairs were restricted and V/J usage skewed, especially in Tregs.

The sample was Tregs sorted from blood. This receptor was taken from a human donor in good health. The chain uses TRBV12-5 and TRBJ2-2; D may be TRBD1 or TRBD2 (6 bases each). The CDR3 is CASGLRGANTGELFF. DNA of the CDR3: TGTGCTAGTGGTTTGAGGGGGGCCAACACCGGGGAGCTGTTTTTT.